The clone carrying this T cell receptor (beta chain) was picked up a small number of times. Its antigen is not known. The donors were in the roughly 130-subject validation cohort; that cohort was separate from the roughly 700-subject first cohort. This specimen comes from a study of cytomegalovirus exposure and HLA in healthy donors. Trimming removed 3 bases at V and 9 bases at J, with 21 bases between. The germline CDR1 and CDR2 sequences are SGHRS and YFSETQ. This CDR3 contains 15 residues. Points from the study as a whole: It was reportedly the case that the classifier diagnosed cytomegalovirus status with high specificity and sensitivity.

Some clones are missing from TCRdb's copy, which holds only in-frame ones; the method was immunoSEQ multiplex PCR. The table lists approximately 300,000 clones, about nine tenths of them singletons. The J gene is TRBJ1-2, the V gene TRBV5-1, with D possibly matching TRBD1 (6 bases). The sample consisted of PBMCs. The receptor was isolated from a woman in her late teens or twenties in good health and CMV-seronegative. CDR3: CASSSGNREAVSYTF. The CDR3 coding sequence is TGCGCCAGCAGCTCGGGGAACAGGGAAGCTGTAAGCTACACCTTC.